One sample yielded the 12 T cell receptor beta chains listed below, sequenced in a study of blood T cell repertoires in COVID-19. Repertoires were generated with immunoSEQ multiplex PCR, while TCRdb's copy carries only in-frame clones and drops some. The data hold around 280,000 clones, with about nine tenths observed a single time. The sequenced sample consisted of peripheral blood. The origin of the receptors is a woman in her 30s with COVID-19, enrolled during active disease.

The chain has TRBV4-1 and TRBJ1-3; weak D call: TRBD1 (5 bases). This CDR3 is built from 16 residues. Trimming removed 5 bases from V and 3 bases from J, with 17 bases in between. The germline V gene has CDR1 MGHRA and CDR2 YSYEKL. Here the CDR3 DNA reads TGCGCCAGCAGCTTGACAGCCCTAACGGGTGGAAACACCATATATTTT. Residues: CASSLTALTGGNTIYF.

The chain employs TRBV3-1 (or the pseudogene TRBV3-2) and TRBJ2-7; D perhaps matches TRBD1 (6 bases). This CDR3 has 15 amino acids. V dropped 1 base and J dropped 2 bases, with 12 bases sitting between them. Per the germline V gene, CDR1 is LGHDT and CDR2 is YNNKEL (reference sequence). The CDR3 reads CASSQGQAFTYEQYF. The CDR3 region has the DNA TGTGCCAGCAGCCAAGGACAGGCCTTTACCTACGAGCAGTACTTC.

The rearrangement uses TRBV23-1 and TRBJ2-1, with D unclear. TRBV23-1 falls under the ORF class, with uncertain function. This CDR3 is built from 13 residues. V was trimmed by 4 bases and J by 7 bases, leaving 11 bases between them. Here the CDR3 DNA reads TGCGCCAGCAGTCGACCAAGGCGGAATGAGCAGTTCTTC. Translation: CASSRPRRNEQFF.

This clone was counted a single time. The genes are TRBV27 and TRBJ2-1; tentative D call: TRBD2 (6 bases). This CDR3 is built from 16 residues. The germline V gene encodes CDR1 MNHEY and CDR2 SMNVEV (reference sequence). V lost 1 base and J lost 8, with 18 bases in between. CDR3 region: CASSLYRGGGVDEQFF. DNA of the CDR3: TGTGCCAGCAGTTTATACCGGGGCGGAGGGGTCGATGAGCAGTTCTTC.

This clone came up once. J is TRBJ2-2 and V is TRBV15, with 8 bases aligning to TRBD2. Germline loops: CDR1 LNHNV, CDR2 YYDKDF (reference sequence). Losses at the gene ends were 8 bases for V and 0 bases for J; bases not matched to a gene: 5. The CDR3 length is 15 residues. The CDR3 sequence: CATHPGGANTGELFF. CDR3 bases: TGTGCCACCCACCCCGGGGGGGCGAACACCGGGGAGCTGTTTTTT.

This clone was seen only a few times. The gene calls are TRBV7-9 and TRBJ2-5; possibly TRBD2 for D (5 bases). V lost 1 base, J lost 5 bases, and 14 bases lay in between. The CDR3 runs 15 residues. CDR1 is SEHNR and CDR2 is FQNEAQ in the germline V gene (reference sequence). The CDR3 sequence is CASSLVRLAAETQYF. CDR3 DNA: TGTGCCAGCAGCTTAGTCCGGCTAGCCGCTGAGACCCAGTACTTC. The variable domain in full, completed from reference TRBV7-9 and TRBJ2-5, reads DTGVSQNPRHKITKRGQNVTFRCDPISEHNRLYWYRQTLGQGPEFLTYFQNEAQLEKSRLLSDRFSAERPKGSFSTLEIQRTEQGDSAMYLCASSLVRLAAETQYFGPGTRLLVL.

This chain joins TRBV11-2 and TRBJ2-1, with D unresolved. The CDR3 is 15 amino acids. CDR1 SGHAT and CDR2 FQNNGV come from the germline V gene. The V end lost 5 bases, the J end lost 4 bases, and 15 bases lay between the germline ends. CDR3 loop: CASSPRLSQYNEQFF. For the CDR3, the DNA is TGTGCCAGCAGCCCTCGGTTGAGCCAATACAATGAGCAGTTCTTC.

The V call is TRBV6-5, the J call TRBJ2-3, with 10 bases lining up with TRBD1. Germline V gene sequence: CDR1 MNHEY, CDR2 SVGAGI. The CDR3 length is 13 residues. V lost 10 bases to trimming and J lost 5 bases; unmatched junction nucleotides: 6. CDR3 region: CANRDRGQDTQYF. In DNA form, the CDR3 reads TGTGCCAACAGAGACAGGGGGCAAGATACGCAGTATTTT.

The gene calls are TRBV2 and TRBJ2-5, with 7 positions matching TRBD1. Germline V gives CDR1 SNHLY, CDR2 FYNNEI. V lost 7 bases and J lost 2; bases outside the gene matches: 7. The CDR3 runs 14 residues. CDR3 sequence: CASTARDSQETQYF. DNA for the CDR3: TGTGCCAGCACCGCCCGGGACAGTCAAGAGACCCAGTACTTC. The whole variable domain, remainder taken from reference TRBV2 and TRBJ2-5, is EPEVTQTPSHQVTQMGQEVILRCVPISNHLYFYWYRQILGQKVEFLVSFYNNEISEKSEIFDDQFSVERPDGSNFTLKIRSTKLEDSAMYFCASTARDSQETQYFGPGTRLLVL.

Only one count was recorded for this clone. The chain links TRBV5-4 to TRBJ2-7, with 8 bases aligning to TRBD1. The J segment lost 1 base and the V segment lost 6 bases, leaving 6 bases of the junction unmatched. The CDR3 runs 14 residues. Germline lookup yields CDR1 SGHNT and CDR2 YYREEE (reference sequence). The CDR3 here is CASTKQGVSYEQYF. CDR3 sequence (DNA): TGTGCCAGCACCAAACAGGGGGTGTCCTACGAGCAGTACTTC.

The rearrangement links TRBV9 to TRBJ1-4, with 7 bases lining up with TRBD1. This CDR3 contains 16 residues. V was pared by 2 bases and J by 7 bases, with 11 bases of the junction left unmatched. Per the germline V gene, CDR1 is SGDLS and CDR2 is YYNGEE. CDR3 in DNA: TGTGCCAGCAGCGTTAGGACAGGAAGGGACGGTGAAAAACTGTTTTTT. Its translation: CASSVRTGRDGEKLFF.

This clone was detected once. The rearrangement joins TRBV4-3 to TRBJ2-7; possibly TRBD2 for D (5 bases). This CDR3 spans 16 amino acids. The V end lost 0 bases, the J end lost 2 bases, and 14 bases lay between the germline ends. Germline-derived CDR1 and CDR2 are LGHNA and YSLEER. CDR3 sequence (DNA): TGCGCCAGCAGCCAAGATACGGGGAACGGGGCCTACGAGCAGTACTTC. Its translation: CASSQDTGNGAYEQYF.